This T cell receptor (beta chain) was found in a study of regulatory and conventional T cells in breast cancer (dated by TCRdb to 2014 to 2015). The germline ends are 10 bases apart after V is trimmed by 1 base and J by 0 bases. Including the terminal cysteine and phenylalanine, the CDR3 comprises 17 residues. This entry keeps only the CDR3 DNA: 51 bases, framed from base 1. About this clonotype itself: It has no known antigen specificity. Base-call qualities are not available, and no considerably larger clone is one nucleotide away.

Library method: PCR. TCRdb names Illumina MiSeq as the instrument used. TCRdb reprocessed the public reads (quality trimming at Q25 with fastp, clone calling with MiXCR) and kept in-frame beta chains. Every distinct CDR3 protein forms one entry, paired with its most common genes and DNA. The sample table holds around 15,000 distinct CDR3 sequences, of which more than 30% were seen once. Jointly, the top ten make up 1.6% of the sample. The sequence was collected from a female donor in good health. The receptor chain draws on TRBV12-3 or TRBV12-4 and TRBJ1-6; no D gene is confidently identified. Sequencing used conventional T cells from blood. The CDR3 is CASSLGSLSSYNSPLHF. Here is the DNA: TGTGCCAGCAGTTTAGGGTCTCTGAGCTCCTATAATTCACCCCTCCACTTT.